Following are 15 T cell receptor beta chains from one sample sequenced in a study of blood T cell repertoires in COVID-19. The assay was immunoSEQ multiplex PCR, and TCRdb's table has in-frame clones only and misses some. The table includes 330,000 or so clones, roughly 90% detected once. The source material was peripheral blood. All receptors come from a man aged 25-45 years with COVID-19, enrolled during active disease.

The chain employs TRBV11-2 and TRBJ2-4; possibly TRBD2 for D (5 bases). Germline V lookup: CDR1 SGHAT, CDR2 FQNNGV. V was trimmed by 6 bases and J by 3 bases, leaving 24 bases between them. The CDR3 is made up of 18 amino acids. CDR3: CASRNIYGDFEVKNIQYF. The CDR3 nucleotides read TGTGCCAGCAGAAATATCTACGGGGATTTTGAGGTCAAAAACATTCAGTACTTC.

The chain has TRBV12-3 or TRBV12-4 and TRBJ1-1, with 8 bases matching TRBD1. The length of the CDR3 is 13 residues. The ends lost 6 bases at V and 9 bases at J; junction bases unmatched: 9. CDR3: CASRIRRTGKAFF. The CDR3 nucleotides are TGTGCCAGCAGAATCAGGAGGACAGGGAAAGCTTTCTTT.

The gene calls are TRBV2 and TRBJ1-5; D gene unclear. Trimming removed 5 bases at V and 2 bases at J, with 4 bases between. The CDR3 has 12 residues. Germline V gene sequence: CDR1 SNHLY, CDR2 FYNNEI. CDR3 sequence (DNA): TGTGCCAGCAGTCAGGGCAATCAGCCCCAGCATTTT. Its translation: CASSQGNQPQHF.

This chain links TRBV18 with TRBJ2-1; D might be TRBD2 (6 bases). The V end was cut by 6 bases, the J end by 4 bases, with 10 bases between. Germline-derived CDR1 and CDR2 are KGHSH and LQKENI. CDR3 length: 13 residues. The CDR3 DNA reads TGTGCCAGCTCCCCCGCGGGGTACAATGAGCAGTTCTTC. It yields the protein CASSPAGYNEQFF. The whole variable domain, remainder taken from reference TRBV18 and TRBJ2-1, is NAGVMQNPRHLVRRRGQEARLRCSPMKGHSHVYWYRQLPEEGLKFMVYLQKENIIDESGMPKERFSAEFPKEGPSILRIQQVVRGDSAAYFCASSPAGYNEQFFGPGTRLTVL.

The J gene is TRBJ1-2, the V gene TRBV9; D perhaps matches TRBD1 (5 bases). V lost 0 bases to trimming and J lost 8 bases, with 17 bases between them. The germline CDR1 and CDR2 sequences are SGDLS and YYNGEE. The CDR3 loop spans 15 amino acids. The DNA of the CDR3 is TGTGCCAGCAGCGTAGTATCGGGACCGGCGGGGGGCTACACCTTC. The encoded protein is CASSVVSGPAGGYTF.

The chain uses TRBV10-3 and TRBJ2-5; TRBD2 agrees at 9 bases. Per germline, CDR1 ENHRY and CDR2 SYGVKD. CDR3 length: 16 amino acids. Unmatched junction bases numbered 9, after V lost 0 bases and J lost 7 bases. The CDR3 here is CAISESAGGAHGTQYF. In DNA, the CDR3 is TGTGCCATCAGTGAGTCGGCGGGGGGGGCCCACGGGACCCAGTACTTC.

The V call is TRBV6-5, the J call TRBJ1-5; D is undetermined. The V end lost 5 bases, the J end lost 1 base, and 6 bases lay between the germline ends. Germline loops: CDR1 MNHEY, CDR2 SVGAGI. The CDR3 runs to 13 residues. The CDR3, as DNA: TGTGCCAGCAGTCCTGTCAGCAATCAGCCCCAGCATTTT. It codes for CASSPVSNQPQHF.

The J gene is TRBJ1-5, the V gene TRBV9, with TRBD1 matching over 9 bases. From germline, CDR1 is SGDLS and CDR2 YYNGEE. With V trimmed by 5 bases and J by 6 bases, 9 bases remained unmatched. This CDR3 spans 15 amino acids. The CDR3 nucleotides are TGTGCCAGCAGTGCCGGGACAGGGAGTGGTCAGCCCCAGCATTTT. It codes for CASSAGTGSGQPQHF.

The chain recombines TRBV3-1 (or the pseudogene TRBV3-2) with TRBJ2-3, with D perhaps TRBD2 (5 bases). The CDR3 is 15 residues long. The V gene lost 5 bases and the J gene lost 3 bases, with 15 bases spanning the gap. Germline lookup yields CDR1 LGHDT and CDR2 YNNKEL (reference sequence). The CDR3 protein is CASSSSGGTTDTQYF. The CDR3, as DNA: TGTGCCAGCAGCTCCAGCGGCGGAACAACAGATACGCAGTATTTT.

J is TRBJ2-1 and V is TRBV28, with 11 bases matching TRBD2. CDR1 MDHEN and CDR2 SYDVKM come from the germline V gene. The CDR3 has 17 residues. After removal of 2 bases from V and 1 base from J, the junction contained 4 bases not matched to a gene. The CDR3 sequence is CASSLAGTSGSYNEQFF. Here the CDR3 DNA reads TGTGCCAGCAGTTTAGCCGGGACTAGCGGATCCTACAATGAGCAGTTCTTC.

This chain joins TRBV5-8 and TRBJ2-7; possible D gene TRBD2, 7 bases. V lost 0 bases and J 0 bases, leaving 13 bases between the germline ends. The CDR3 runs to 16 residues. The germline CDR1 and CDR2 sequences are SGHTS and YDEGEE. CDR3 loop: CASSLARGDTSYEQYF. The CDR3 DNA sequence: TGTGCCAGCAGCTTGGCCCGGGGGGACACCTCCTACGAGCAGTACTTC. The complete variable domain, with remaining parts taken from reference TRBV5-8 and TRBJ2-7, reads EAGVTQSPTHLIKTRGQQATLRCSPISGHTSVYWYQQALGLGLQFLLWYDEGEERNRGNFPPRFSGRQFPNYSSELNVNALELEDSALYLCASSLARGDTSYEQYFGPGTRLTVT.

The chain has TRBV30 and TRBJ1-1; TRBD1 aligns across 9 bases. This CDR3 contains 13 residues. V lost 2 bases to trimming and J lost 7 bases; unmatched junction nucleotides: 5. Germline V gene lookup returns CDR1 GTSNPN and CDR2 SVGIG (reference sequence). The CDR3 sequence is CAWSRGQGVEAFF. The DNA for the CDR3 is TGTGCCTGGAGTAGGGGACAGGGCGTTGAAGCTTTCTTT.

The V and J genes are TRBV18 and TRBJ2-3; the D gene is possibly TRBD1 (6 bases). V lost 0 bases, J lost 2 bases, and 9 bases lay in between. Germline CDR1 KGHSH, CDR2 LQKENI. This CDR3 has 15 residues. CDR3 loop: CASSPPQGITDTQYF. The CDR3 DNA follows: TGTGCCAGCTCACCACCGCAGGGGATCACAGATACGCAGTATTTT.

This chain links TRBV9 with TRBJ1-4; D ambiguous. This CDR3 is built from 14 residues. Germline V CDR1 and CDR2: SGDLS, YYNGEE. Trimming cost V 0 bases and J 2 bases, with 5 bases left between them. The CDR3 sequence is CASSVGTTNEKLFF. The CDR3 nucleotides read TGTGCCAGCAGCGTAGGGACTACTAATGAAAAACTGTTTTTT.

This clone appeared a few times. This chain connects TRBV7-2 to TRBJ2-7; 8 bases agree with TRBD2. V lost 1 base, J lost 0 bases, and 5 bases stayed unmatched. This CDR3 has 16 residues. Germline V gives CDR1 SGHTA, CDR2 FQGNSA. The DNA of the CDR3 is TGTGCCAGCAGCTTAGATCGGGGGGGTCCCTCCTACGAGCAGTACTTC. It is translated as CASSLDRGGPSYEQYF.